Shown below are 2 T cell receptor beta chains from a single sample sequenced in a study of blood T cell repertoires in COVID-19. Here immunoSEQ multiplex PCR was the method, and the copy in TCRdb shows in-frame clones only, minus some. The sample has 200,000 to 250,000 clones; around nine tenths are singletons. What was sequenced was peripheral blood. All receptors come from a man in his 60s with COVID-19, enrolled during active disease.

This chain joins TRBV10-3 and TRBJ1-1; D not certain. The CDR3 extends over 11 amino acids. Trimming cost V 6 bases and J 4 bases, with 6 bases left between them. Germline CDR1 reads ENHRY; CDR2 reads SYGVKD. In DNA form, the CDR3 reads TGTGCCATCAGGGTGCGCACTGAAGCTTTCTTT. Its translation: CAIRVRTEAFF.

The chain carries TRBV5-1 and TRBJ2-7, with 7 bases identical to TRBD2. CDR3 length: 15 residues. V shed 4 bases and J 4 bases; nucleotides not matched to a gene: 11. Germline lookup yields CDR1 SGHRS and CDR2 YFSETQ. The DNA for the CDR3 is TGCGCCAGCAGCAGGGTGGGGCAGGGACTATACGAGCAGTACTTC. The encoded protein is CASSRVGQGLYEQYF. Combining the CDR3 with reference TRBV5-1 and TRBJ2-7 gives the whole variable domain KAGVTQTPRYLIKTRGQQVTLSCSPISGHRSVSWYQQTPGQGLQFLFEYFSETQRNKGNFPGRFSGRQFSNSRSEMNVSTLELGDSALYLCASSRVGQGLYEQYFGPGTRLTVT.